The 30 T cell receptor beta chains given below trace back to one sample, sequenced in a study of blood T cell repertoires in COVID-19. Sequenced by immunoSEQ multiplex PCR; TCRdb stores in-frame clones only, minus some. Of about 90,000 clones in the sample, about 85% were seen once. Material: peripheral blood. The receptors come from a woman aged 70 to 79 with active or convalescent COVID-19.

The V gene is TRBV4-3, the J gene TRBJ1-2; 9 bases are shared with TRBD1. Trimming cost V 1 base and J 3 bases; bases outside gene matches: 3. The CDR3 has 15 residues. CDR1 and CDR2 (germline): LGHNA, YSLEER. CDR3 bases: TGCGCCAGCAGCCAAGGACAGGGGGGTGACTATGGCTACACCTTC. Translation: CASSQGQGGDYGYTF.

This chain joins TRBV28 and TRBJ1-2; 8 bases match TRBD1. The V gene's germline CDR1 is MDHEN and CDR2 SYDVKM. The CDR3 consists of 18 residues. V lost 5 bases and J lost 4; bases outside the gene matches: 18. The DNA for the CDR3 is TGTGCCAGCAGTCCCCTCTCGGGACAGGTCGAATACAGCTATGGCTACACCTTC. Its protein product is CASSPLSGQVEYSYGYTF.

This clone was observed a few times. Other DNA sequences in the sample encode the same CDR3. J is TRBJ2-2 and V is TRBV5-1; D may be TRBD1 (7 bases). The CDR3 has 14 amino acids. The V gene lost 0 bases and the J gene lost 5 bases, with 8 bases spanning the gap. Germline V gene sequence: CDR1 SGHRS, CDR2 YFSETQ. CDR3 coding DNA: TGCGCCAGCAGCTTGGCAGGGGGGACCGGGGAGCTGTTTTTT. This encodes CASSLAGGTGELFF.

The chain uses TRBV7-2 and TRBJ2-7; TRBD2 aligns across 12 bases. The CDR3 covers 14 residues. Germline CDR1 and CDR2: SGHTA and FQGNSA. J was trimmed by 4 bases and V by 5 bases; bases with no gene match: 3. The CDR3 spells CASSHTSGGYEQYF. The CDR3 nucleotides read TGTGCCAGCAGCCATACTAGCGGGGGGTACGAGCAGTACTTC.

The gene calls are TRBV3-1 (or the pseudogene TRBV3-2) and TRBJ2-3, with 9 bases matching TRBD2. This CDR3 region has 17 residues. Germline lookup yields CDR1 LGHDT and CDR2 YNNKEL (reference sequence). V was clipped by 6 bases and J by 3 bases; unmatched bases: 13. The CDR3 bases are TGTGCCAGCAGGCCCGGGACTAGCAGGAGCTGGACAGATACGCAGTATTTT. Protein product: CASRPGTSRSWTDTQYF.

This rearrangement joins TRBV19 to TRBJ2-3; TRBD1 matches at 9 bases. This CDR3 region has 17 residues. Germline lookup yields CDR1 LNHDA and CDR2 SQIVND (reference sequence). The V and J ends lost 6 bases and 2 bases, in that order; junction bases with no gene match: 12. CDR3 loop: CASRKQQGALLTDTQYF. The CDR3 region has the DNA TGTGCCAGTAGGAAGCAACAGGGGGCTCTCCTCACAGATACGCAGTATTTT.

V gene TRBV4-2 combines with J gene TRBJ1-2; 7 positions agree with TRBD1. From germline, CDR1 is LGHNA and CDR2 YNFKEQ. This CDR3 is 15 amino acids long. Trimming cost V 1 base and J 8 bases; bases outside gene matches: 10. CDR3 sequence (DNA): TGTGCCAGCAGCCAAGTTCTTGCGACAGGGAAAGGCTACACCTTC. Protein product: CASSQVLATGKGYTF.

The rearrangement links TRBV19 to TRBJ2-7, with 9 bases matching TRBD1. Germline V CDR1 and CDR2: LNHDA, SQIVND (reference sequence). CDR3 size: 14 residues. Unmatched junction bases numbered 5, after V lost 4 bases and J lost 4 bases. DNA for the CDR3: TGTGCCAGTAGTAGGCGGGACAGGGATTACGAGCAGTACTTC. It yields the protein CASSRRDRDYEQYF.

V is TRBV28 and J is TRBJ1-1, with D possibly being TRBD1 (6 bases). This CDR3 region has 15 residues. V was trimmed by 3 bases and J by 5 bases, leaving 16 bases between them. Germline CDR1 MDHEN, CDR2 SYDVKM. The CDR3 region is CASSFGGLGYTEAFF. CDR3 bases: TGTGCCAGCAGTTTCGGGGGGCTCGGGTATACTGAAGCTTTCTTT. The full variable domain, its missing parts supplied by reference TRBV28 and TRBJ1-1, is DVKVTQSSRYLVKRTGEKVFLECVQDMDHENMFWYRQDPGLGLRLIYFSYDVKMKEKGDIPEGYSVSREKKERFSLILESASTNQTSMYLCASSFGGLGYTEAFFGQGTRLTVV.

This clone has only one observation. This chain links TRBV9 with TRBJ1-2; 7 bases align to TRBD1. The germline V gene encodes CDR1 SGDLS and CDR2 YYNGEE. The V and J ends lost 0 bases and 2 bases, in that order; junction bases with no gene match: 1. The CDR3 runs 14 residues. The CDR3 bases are TGTGCCAGCAGCGTAGGACAGGGCAACTATGGCTACACCTTC. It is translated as CASSVGQGNYGYTF.

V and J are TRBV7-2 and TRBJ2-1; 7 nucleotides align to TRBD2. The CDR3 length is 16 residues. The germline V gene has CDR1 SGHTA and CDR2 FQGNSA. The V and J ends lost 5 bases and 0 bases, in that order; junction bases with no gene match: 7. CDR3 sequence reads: CASSPQRGSSYNEQFF. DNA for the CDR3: TGTGCCAGCAGCCCCCAGCGGGGCAGCTCCTACAATGAGCAGTTCTTC.

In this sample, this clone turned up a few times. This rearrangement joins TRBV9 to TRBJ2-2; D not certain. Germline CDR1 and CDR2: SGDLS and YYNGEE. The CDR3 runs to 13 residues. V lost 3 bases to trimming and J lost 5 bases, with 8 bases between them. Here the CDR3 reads CASSASITGELFF. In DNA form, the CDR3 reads TGTGCCAGCAGCGCATCCATTACCGGGGAGCTGTTTTTT. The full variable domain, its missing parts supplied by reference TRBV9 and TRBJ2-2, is DSGVTQTPKHLITATGQRVTLRCSPRSGDLSVYWYQQSLDQGLQFLIQYYNGEERAKGNILERFSAQQFPDLHSELNLSSLELGDSALYFCASSASITGELFFGEGSRLTVL.

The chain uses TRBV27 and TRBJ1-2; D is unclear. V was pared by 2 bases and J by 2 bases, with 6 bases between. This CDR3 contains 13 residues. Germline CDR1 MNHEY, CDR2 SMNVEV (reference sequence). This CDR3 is CASSLNGNYGYTF. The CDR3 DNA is TGTGCCAGCAGTTTAAACGGGAACTATGGCTACACCTTC.

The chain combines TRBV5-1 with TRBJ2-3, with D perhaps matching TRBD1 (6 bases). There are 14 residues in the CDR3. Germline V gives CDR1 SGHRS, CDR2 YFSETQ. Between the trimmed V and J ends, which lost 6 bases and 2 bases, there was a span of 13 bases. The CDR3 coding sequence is TGCGCCAGCACCCTCCGGGACAACACAGATACGCAGTATTTT. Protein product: CASTLRDNTDTQYF.

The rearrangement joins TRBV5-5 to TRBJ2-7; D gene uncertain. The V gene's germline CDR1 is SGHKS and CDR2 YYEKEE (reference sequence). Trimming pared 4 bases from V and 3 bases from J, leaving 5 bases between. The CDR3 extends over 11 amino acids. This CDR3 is CASSEYYEQYF. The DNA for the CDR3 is TGTGCCAGCAGCGAGTACTACGAGCAGTACTTC.

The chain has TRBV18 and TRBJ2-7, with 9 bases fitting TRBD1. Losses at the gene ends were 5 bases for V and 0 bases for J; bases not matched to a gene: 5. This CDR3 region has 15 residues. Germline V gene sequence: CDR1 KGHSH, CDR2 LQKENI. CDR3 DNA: TGTGCCAGCTCATCCGGACAGGGGAGCTCCTACGAGCAGTACTTC. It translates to CASSSGQGSSYEQYF.

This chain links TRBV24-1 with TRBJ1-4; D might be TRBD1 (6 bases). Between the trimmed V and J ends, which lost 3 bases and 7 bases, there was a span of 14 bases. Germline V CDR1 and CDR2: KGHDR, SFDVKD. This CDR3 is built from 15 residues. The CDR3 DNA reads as TGTGCCACCAGTGATAGGGGGGGCAGTGGTGAAAAACTGTTTTTT. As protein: CATSDRGGSGEKLFF.

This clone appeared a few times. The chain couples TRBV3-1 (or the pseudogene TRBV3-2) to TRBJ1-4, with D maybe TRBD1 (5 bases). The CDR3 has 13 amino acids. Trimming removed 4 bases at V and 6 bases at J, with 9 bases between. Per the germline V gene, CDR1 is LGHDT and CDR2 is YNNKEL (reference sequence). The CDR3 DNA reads TGTGCCAGCAGCCCCTGGGGGGATGAAAAACTGTTTTTT. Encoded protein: CASSPWGDEKLFF.

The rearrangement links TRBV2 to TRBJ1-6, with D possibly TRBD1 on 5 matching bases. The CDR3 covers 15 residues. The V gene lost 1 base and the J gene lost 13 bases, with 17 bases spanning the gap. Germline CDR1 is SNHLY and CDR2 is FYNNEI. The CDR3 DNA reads TGTGCCAGCAGTGAAGGGGCAGGGCCGTTTGGGCCCCTCCACTTT. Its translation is CASSEGAGPFGPLHF. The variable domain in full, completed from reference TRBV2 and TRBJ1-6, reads EPEVTQTPSHQVTQMGQEVILRCVPISNHLYFYWYRQILGQKVEFLVSFYNNEISEKSEIFDDQFSVERPDGSNFTLKIRSTKLEDSAMYFCASSEGAGPFGPLHFGNGTRLTVT.

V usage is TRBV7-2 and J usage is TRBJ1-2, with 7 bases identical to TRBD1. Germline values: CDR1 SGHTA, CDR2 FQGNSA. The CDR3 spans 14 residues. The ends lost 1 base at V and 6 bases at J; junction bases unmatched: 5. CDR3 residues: CASSLGGGADGYTF. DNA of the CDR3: TGTGCCAGCAGCTTAGGAGGGGGCGCGGATGGCTACACCTTC.

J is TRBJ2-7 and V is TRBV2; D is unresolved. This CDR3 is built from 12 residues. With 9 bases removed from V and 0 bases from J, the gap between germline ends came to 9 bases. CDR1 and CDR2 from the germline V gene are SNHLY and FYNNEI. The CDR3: CARGRSSYEQYF. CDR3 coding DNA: TGTGCCAGAGGTAGGAGCTCCTACGAGCAGTACTTC.

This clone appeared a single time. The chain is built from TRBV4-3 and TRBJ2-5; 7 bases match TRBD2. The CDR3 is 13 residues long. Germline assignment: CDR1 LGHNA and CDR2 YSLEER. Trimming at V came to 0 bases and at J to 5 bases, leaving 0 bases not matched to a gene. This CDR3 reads CASSQEREETQYF. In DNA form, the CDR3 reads TGCGCCAGCAGCCAAGAGCGGGAGGAGACCCAGTACTTC.

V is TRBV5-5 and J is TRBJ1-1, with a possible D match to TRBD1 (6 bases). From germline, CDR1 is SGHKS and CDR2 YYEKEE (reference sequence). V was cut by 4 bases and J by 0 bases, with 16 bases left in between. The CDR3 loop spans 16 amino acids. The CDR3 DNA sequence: TGTGCCAGCAGCCCCGGCGGTACAGGGATGAACACTGAAGCTTTCTTT. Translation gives CASSPGGTGMNTEAFF.

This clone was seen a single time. CDR3 in amino acids: CASSSGNTGNTEAFF. As DNA, the CDR3 is TGCGCCAGCAGCTCGGGTAATACAGGGAACACTGAAGCTTTCTTT. The gene calls are TRBV5-1 and TRBJ1-1; perhaps TRBD1 as D (5 bases). The CDR3 consists of 15 residues. Germline CDR1 reads SGHRS; CDR2 reads YFSETQ. The ends were cut back, 3 bases at V and 1 base at J, with 13 bases in the middle.

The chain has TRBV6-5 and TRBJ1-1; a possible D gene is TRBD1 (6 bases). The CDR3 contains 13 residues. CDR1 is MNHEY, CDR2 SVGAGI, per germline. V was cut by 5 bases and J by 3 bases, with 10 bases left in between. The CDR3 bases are TGTGCCAGCAGTCTCGGACAGTACACTGAAGCTTTCTTT. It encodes CASSLGQYTEAFF.

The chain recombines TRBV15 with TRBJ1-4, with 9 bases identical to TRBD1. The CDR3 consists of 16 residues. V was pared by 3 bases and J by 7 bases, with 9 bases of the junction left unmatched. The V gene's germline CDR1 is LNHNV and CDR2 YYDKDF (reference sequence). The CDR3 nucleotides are TGTGCCACCAGCAGGGGACAGGGTGGAATAAGTGAAAAACTGTTTTTT. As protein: CATSRGQGGISEKLFF.

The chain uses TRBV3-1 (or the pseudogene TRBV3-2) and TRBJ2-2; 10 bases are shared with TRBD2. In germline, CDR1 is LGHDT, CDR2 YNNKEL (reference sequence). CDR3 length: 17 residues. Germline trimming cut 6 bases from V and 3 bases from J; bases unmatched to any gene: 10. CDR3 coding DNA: TGTGCCAGCAGTACCGGACTAGCGGCACTCTACACCGGGGAGCTGTTTTTT. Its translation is CASSTGLAALYTGELFF.

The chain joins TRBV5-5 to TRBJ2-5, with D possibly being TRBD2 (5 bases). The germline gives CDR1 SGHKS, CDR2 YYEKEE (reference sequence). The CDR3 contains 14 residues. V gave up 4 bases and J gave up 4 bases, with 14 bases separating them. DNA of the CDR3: TGTGCCAGCAGCCCCCCCCCGGGGAGAGAGACCCAGTACTTC. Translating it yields CASSPPPGRETQYF. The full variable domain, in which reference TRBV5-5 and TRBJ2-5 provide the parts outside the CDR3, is DAGVTQSPTHLIKTRGQQVTLRCSPISGHKSVSWYQQVLGQGPQFIFQYYEKEERGRGNFPDRFSARQFPNYSSELNVNALLLGDSALYLCASSPPPGRETQYFGPGTRLLVL.

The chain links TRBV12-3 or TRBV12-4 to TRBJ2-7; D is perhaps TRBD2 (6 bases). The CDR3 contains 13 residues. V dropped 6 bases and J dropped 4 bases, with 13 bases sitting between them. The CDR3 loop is CASSLRAGYEQYF. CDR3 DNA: TGTGCCAGCAGCCTACGGGCGGGGTACGAGCAGTACTTC.

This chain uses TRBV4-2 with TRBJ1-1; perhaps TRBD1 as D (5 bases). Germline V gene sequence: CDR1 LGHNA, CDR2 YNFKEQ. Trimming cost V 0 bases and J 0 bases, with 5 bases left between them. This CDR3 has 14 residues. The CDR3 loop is CASSQDRVNTEAFF. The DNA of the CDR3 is TGTGCCAGCAGCCAAGACAGGGTGAACACTGAAGCTTTCTTT.